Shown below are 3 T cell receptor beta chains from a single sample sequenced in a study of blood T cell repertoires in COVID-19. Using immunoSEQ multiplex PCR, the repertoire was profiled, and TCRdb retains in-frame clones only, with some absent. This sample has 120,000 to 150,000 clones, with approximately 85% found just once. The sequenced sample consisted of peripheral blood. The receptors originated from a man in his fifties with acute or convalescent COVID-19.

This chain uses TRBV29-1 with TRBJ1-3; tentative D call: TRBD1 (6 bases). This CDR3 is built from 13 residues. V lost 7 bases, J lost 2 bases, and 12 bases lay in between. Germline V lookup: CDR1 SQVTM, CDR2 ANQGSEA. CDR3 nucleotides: TGCAGCGCAACAGGGCAGGCTGGAAACACCATATATTTT. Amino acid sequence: CSATGQAGNTIYF. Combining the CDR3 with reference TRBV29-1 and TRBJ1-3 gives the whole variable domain SAVISQKPSRDICQRGTSLTIQCQVDSQVTMMFWYRQQPGQSLTLIATANQGSEATYESGFVIDKFPISRPNLTFSTLTVSNMSPEDSSIYLCSATGQAGNTIYFGEGSWLTVV.

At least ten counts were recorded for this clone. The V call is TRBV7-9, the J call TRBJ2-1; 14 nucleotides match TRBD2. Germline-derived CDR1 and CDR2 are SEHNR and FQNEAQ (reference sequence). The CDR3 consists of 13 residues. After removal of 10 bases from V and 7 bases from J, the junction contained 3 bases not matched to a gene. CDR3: CAKGLAGVNEQFF. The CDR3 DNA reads TGTGCCAAGGGACTAGCGGGAGTTAATGAGCAGTTCTTC.

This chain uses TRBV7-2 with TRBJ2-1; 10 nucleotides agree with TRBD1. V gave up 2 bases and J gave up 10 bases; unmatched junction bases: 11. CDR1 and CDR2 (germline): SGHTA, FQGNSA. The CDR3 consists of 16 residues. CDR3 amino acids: CASSLSDRGDANEQFF. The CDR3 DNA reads TGTGCCAGCAGCTTATCGGACAGGGGGGACGCCAACGAGCAGTTCTTC.